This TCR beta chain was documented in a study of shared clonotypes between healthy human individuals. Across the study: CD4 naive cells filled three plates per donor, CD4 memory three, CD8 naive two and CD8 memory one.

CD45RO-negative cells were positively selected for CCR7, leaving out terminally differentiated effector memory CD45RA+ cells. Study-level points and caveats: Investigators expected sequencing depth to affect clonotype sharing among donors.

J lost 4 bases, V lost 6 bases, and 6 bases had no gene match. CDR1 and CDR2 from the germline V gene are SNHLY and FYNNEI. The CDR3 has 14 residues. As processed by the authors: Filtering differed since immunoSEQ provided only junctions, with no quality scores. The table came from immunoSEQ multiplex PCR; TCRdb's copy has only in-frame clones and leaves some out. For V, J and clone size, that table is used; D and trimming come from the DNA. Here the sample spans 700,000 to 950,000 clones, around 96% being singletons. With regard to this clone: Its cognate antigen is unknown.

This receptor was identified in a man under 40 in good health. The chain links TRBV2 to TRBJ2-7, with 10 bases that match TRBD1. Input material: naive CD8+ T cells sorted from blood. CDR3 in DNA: TGTGCCAGCAGCGCACCGGGACAGGGGTACGAGCAGTACTTC. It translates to CASSAPGQGYEQYF.